Listed below are T cell receptor beta chains from one sample, sequenced in a study of blood T cells in healthy people across ages. TCRdb analysed the 5' RACE reads with MiXCR anew, one entry per CDR3 protein. The top ten hold 9.4% of the sample, which has over 700,000 distinct CDR3 sequences, more than 20% seen once. This same sample was also taken into another study, of T cells of mothers and their children.

Sequencing input: blood. These receptors all come from a boy between 5 and 17 years old in good health. Each CDR3 is given with its conserved first and last residue. The order of the fields is V gene, J gene, CDR3 protein.

TRBV29-1	TRBJ1-2	CSVLRQARYGYTF
TRBV11-2	TRBJ2-5	CASSLDLGLSETQYF
TRBV7-2	TRBJ2-7	CASSLNYGRDYEQYF
TRBV5-6	TRBJ2-5	CASSLGQVLQETQYF
TRBV6-4	-	CASSDSGTTYNEQFF
TRBV10-3	TRBJ2-7	CAISALGAGEPTYEQYF
TRBV28	TRBJ1-1	CASSLEVRWGQRTNTEAFF
TRBV20-1	-	CSARDPGLAGVTYEQYF
TRBV7-9	-	CASGLTDLRETQYF
TRBV7-2	TRBJ2-5	CAGSPHCGGAGETQYF